This T cell receptor beta chain was retrieved from a study of monozygotic twins with inflammatory bowel disease. Whole-study results and caveats: The data did not back a single strong IBD-associated clonotype or signal. IBD patients showed reduced TCRbeta diversity (inverse Simpson) versus healthy co-twins.

CDR1 and CDR2 from the germline V gene are DFQATT and SNEGSKA (reference sequence). The CDR3 runs to 14 residues. UMIs containing a 6-nucleotide sample barcode were added via template switching. One entry per CDR3 protein, without DNA, is what TCRdb gives after re-calling the 5' RACE reads. This sample contains around 410,000 distinct CDR3 sequences. Note on this clonotype: Its antigen is not known.

The sample was blood. This TCR was sampled from a human donor with ulcerative colitis or Crohn's disease, or a healthy co-twin of an affected twin (not recorded which). The chain links TRBV20-1 to TRBJ1-1. The CDR3 here is CSARDVRGGTEAFF.